This T cell receptor beta chain was profiled in a study of T-cell reconstitution after alpha-beta-depleted transplantation in children (dated by TCRdb to the mid-2010s). In terms of the full investigation: Using TCR repertoire profiling, the study followed T-cell immune reconstitution in a quantitative way in children after TCRalphabeta/CD19-depleted allogeneic hematopoietic cell transplantation.

The investigation overall reported the following: The frequencies of hyperexpanded clones fell over the following months, and after one year, T-cell counts and TCRbeta diversity were mostly attributed to newly produced T cells. In some patients, the high TCRbeta diversity seen at day 60 was put down to recipient T cells and intrathymic progenitors that had survived conditioning. The apparently early alphabetaT-cell count recovery about two months after transplant was reportedly dependent on only several hundred rapidly expanded clones derived from non-depleted graft cells.

Library prep was done by PCR. Sequencing used an Illumina HiSeq 2500. To normalize quantification of the TCRbeta repertoire, the TCR libraries were built with molecular barcoding that relied on unique molecular identifiers. TCRdb cleaned the public reads at Q25 with fastp, built clones with MiXCR and kept in-frame beta chains. Rows are unified per CDR3 protein, each entry keeping the most common DNA and genes. The sample has 700,000 to 950,000 distinct CDR3 sequences on record, 15% to 20% of them singletons. The ten largest clones add up to 5% of the sample. The treatment or condition tag for this specimen amounts to: allogeneic hematopoietic cell transplantation with graft depleted of TCRalphabeta T cells and CD19 B cells. TCRalphabeta/CD19-depleted allogeneic hematopoietic cell grafts were given to the transplant recipients, all of whom were children. V loses 6 bases of germline sequence and J loses 0 bases, and the interval between the two ends is 10 bases. The CDR3 starts with the cysteine, ends with the phenylalanine, and has 14 residues. The read is trimmed to its CDR3 DNA, 42 bases read in frame from base 1. From the germline V gene, CDR1 is SGHAT and CDR2 is FQNNGV.

This clonotype has at least ten counts. Its antigen is currently not known. Base qualities are not recorded, but no much larger clone differs from it by a single base. The sample was PBMCs, mostly from graft donor cells, taken 360 days after TCRalphabeta/CD19-depleted stem cell transplant. The sequence joins TRBV11-2 to TRBJ2-3; no D segment can be confidently identified. This receptor was taken from a male patient under 18 who had a stem cell transplant for acute lymphoblastic leukemia, so the T cells may come from the graft donor. The sequence in DNA is TGTGCCAGCAGTTCCGGACCGAGCACAGATACGCAGTATTTT. It encodes CASSSGPSTDTQYF.